Listed below are T cell receptor beta chains from one sample, sequenced in a study of identifying expanded T cells in peripheral blood. The assay was immunoSEQ multiplex PCR, and TCRdb's table has in-frame clones only and misses some. This sample has roughly 100,000 clones; 88% occur once, and the top ten carry 13% to 15%. The material sequenced was blood. Source of these receptors: a person aged 18-69 years in good health. CDR3s include the opening cysteine and the closing phenylalanine or tryptophan. D genes are given only for firm matches. Expanded clones are given a class, and other clones once, few, many or no size at all.

CASRGTGFVYEQYF TGTGCCAGCAGGGGGACAGGGTTCGTATACGAGCAGTACTTC TRBD1 TRBJ2-7 TRBV6-5 .
CSVVQGVNSPLHF TGCAGCGTTGTTCAGGGTGTAAATTCACCCCTCCACTTT . TRBJ1-6 TRBV29-1 medium-sized
CASNTGLGVHNEQFF TGTGCCAGCAACACGGGACTAGGGGTCCACAATGAGCAGTTCTTC TRBD2 TRBJ2-1 TRBV7-9 .
CASSARQDGTYGYTF TGTGCCAGCAGCGCCCGACAGGACGGAACCTATGGCTACACCTTC . TRBJ1-2 TRBV5-4 .
CASSWALAVGRQETQYF TGCGCCAGCAGCTGGGCGCTAGCGGTCGGGAGACAAGAGACCCAGTACTTC TRBD2 TRBJ2-5 TRBV5-1 .
CASSQDVGSNSPLHF TGTGCCAGCAGCCAAGATGTGGGGTCTAATTCACCCCTCCACTTT . TRBJ1-6 TRBV4-2 .
CASSSGHPEQYF TGTGCCAGCAGCTCGGGGCACCCCGAGCAGTACTTC . TRBJ2-7 TRBV5-4 .
CASSISGTGVNEQYF TGTGCCAGTAGTATATCCGGGACAGGGGTTAACGAGCAGTACTTC TRBD1 TRBJ2-7 TRBV19 .
CAWSADRVLYEQYF TGTGCCTGGAGTGCGGACAGGGTTCTCTACGAGCAGTACTTC TRBD1 TRBJ2-7 TRBV30 .
CASSKEARGREQYF TGTGCCAGCAGCAAAGAGGCCAGGGGGCGCGAGCAGTACTTC TRBD1 TRBJ2-7 TRBV7-2 .
CASSATTRNTGELFF TGTGCCAGCAGCGCCACAACTAGGAACACCGGGGAGCTGTTTTTT . TRBJ2-2 TRBV9 .
CASSLGQGNYEQYF TGCGCCAGCAGCTTGGGCCAGGGGAACTACGAGCAGTACTTC . TRBJ2-7 TRBV5-1 .
CASSPTGGGQPQHF TGTGCCAGCAGTCCTACAGGGGGGGGTCAGCCCCAGCATTTT TRBD1 TRBJ1-5 TRBV28 .
CASSPAQGPYGYTF TGTGCCAGCAGCCCCGCCCAGGGGCCATATGGCTACACCTTC . TRBJ1-2 TRBV14 .
CASSGRGTYRVRTNSPLHF TGTGCCAGCAGCGGCAGAGGTACCTACAGGGTGCGCACCAATTCACCCCTCCACTTT . TRBJ1-6 TRBV7-2 .
CASSERTGVDTQYF TGTGCCAGCAGTGAAAGGACAGGGGTAGATACGCAGTATTTT TRBD1 TRBJ2-3 TRBV2 .
CASSPPGQKETQYF TGCGCCAGCAGCCCCCCCGGACAGAAAGAGACCCAGTACTTC . TRBJ2-5 TRBV5-1 .
CASSLGQTYGYTF TGTGCCAGCAGCTTAGGTCAGACCTATGGCTACACCTTC . TRBJ1-2 TRBV7-2 .
CASSPGRRDREVGFPYNEQFF TGCGCCAGCAGCCCTGGGAGGCGGGACAGGGAGGTAGGGTTCCCCTACAATGAGCAGTTCTTC TRBD1 TRBJ2-1 TRBV5-1 few
CSVEAQGAVDTQYF TGCAGCGTTGAAGCTCAGGGGGCAGTAGATACGCAGTATTTT TRBD1 TRBJ2-3 TRBV29-1 .
CASSESTGAYEQYF TGCGCCAGCAGTGAGTCGACAGGGGCCTACGAGCAGTACTTC TRBD1 TRBJ2-7 TRBV10-1 .
CASSEARIGTGYTEAFF TGTGCCAGCAGTGAAGCGAGGATCGGGACAGGGTACACTGAAGCTTTCTTT TRBD1 TRBJ1-1 TRBV2 .
CASSSLVDQFLFF TGCGCCAGCAGCTCACTAGTTGATCAGTTCCTGTTCTTC . TRBJ2-1 TRBV5-1 .
CASSQGPGNTEAFF TGCGCCAGCAGCCAAGGTCCAGGGAACACTGAAGCTTTCTTT . TRBJ1-1 TRBV4-3 .
CASSLGSGFGDEQYF TGTGCCAGCAGCTTAGGATCAGGGTTTGGCGACGAGCAGTACTTC . TRBJ2-7 TRBV7-9 .
CASRTSGQGGGYTF TGTGCCAGCAGAACTTCTGGACAGGGAGGAGGCTACACCTTC TRBD1 TRBJ1-2 TRBV27 .
CASSEGQGIGTQHF TGTGCCAGCAGTGAGGGACAGGGTATCGGGACCCAGCATTTT TRBD1 TRBJ1-5 TRBV2 .
CASSLEQGSSEAFF TGTGCCAGCAGTCTAGAACAGGGATCCTCTGAAGCTTTCTTT . TRBJ1-1 TRBV27 .
CASSLTTASYEQYF TGTGCCAGCAGCTTAACGACAGCATCCTACGAGCAGTACTTC . TRBJ2-7 TRBV7-7 few
CASSLGLNYEQYF TGTGCCAGCAGCTTGGGCCTCAACTACGAGCAGTACTTC . TRBJ2-7 TRBV11-1 once
CASSSQLTSGGTYNEQFF TGTGCCAGCAGCTCTCAGTTGACTAGCGGGGGGACGTACAATGAGCAGTTCTTC TRBD2 TRBJ2-1 TRBV7-9 once
CASSLQGDTEAFF TGTGCCAGCTCACTGCAGGGGGACACTGAAGCTTTCTTT TRBD1 TRBJ1-1 TRBV18 .
CASTDSFYEQYF TGTGCCAGCACGGACAGTTTCTACGAGCAGTACTTC . TRBJ2-7 TRBV2 .
CASRSGASGANVLTF TGTGCCAGCAGATCCGGGGCCTCTGGGGCCAACGTCCTGACTTTC . TRBJ2-6 TRBV27 .
CASSSGANTIYF TGTGCCAGCAGCTCAGGGGCGAACACCATATATTTT . TRBJ1-3 TRBV7-9 .
CASSLDTTNEQFF TGCGCCAGCAGCTTGGACACGACCAATGAGCAGTTCTTC . TRBJ2-1 TRBV5-1 .
CASSLGGESSYEQYF TGTGCCAGCAGCCTGGGGGGGGAGAGCTCCTACGAGCAGTACTTC . TRBJ2-7 TRBV21-1 once
CASSPPSGVQETQYF TGTGCCAGCAGCCCCCCTAGCGGGGTCCAAGAGACCCAGTACTTC TRBD2 TRBJ2-5 TRBV7-2 .
CASREGQGNTEAFF TGTGCCAGCAGAGAGGGACAGGGTAACACTGAAGCTTTCTTT TRBD1 TRBJ1-1 TRBV7-2 .
CASSSGLTEGEQYF TGTGCCAGCAGCTCGGGACTCACAGAGGGGGAGCAGTACTTC . TRBJ2-7 TRBV5-4 .
CASSYYDASTDTQYF TGTGCCAGCAGCTACTATGACGCTAGCACAGATACGCAGTATTTT . TRBJ2-3 TRBV7-8 .
CASSLTPVNTGELFF TGTGCCAGCAGCTTAACACCGGTGAACACCGGGGAGCTGTTTTTT . TRBJ2-2 TRBV13 once
CASSLDRSGGASDTQYF TGTGCCAGCAGCTTAGATCGGAGCGGGGGGGCGTCAGATACGCAGTATTTT TRBD2 TRBJ2-3 TRBV11-2 .
CASRIIRLSTDTQYF TGTGCCAGCAGAATCATCCGGCTGAGCACAGATACGCAGTATTTT . TRBJ2-3 TRBV21-1 .
CASSLVQTVGELFF TGTGCCAGCAGCTTAGTCCAGACCGTCGGGGAGCTGTTTTTT . TRBJ2-2 TRBV7-3 .
CASSFGTAYGYTF TGTGCCAGCAGTTTTGGGACAGCCTATGGCTACACCTTC TRBD1 TRBJ1-2 TRBV27 .
CASLSGRGAYGYTF TGTGCCAGCCTCTCAGGCAGGGGGGCCTATGGCTACACCTTC TRBD1 TRBJ1-2 TRBV28 once
CASSQGQGDYNEQFF TGTGCCAGCAGCCAAGGGCAGGGGGACTACAATGAGCAGTTCTTC TRBD1 TRBJ2-1 TRBV4-2 .